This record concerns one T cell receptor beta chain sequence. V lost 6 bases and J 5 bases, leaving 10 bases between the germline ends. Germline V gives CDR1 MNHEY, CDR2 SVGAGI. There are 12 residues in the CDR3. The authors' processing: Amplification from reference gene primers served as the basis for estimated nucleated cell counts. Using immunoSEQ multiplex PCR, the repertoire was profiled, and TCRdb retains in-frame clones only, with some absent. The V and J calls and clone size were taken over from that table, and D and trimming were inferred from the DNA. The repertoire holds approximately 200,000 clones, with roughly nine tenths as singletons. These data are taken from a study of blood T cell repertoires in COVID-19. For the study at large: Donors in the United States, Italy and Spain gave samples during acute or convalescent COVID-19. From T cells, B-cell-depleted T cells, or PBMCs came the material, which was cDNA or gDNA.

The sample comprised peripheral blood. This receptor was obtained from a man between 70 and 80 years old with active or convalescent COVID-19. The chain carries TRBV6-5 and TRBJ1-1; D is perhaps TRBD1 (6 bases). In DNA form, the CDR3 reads TGTGCCAGCAGAACAGGGTTGACTGAAGCTTTCTTT. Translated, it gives CASRTGLTEAFF.